The 27 T cell receptor beta chains below all came from one sample that was sequenced in a study of T-cell memory formation after mild COVID-19. TCRdb reprocessed the 5' RACE reads with MiXCR, giving one entry per CDR3 protein. This table holds over 350,000 distinct CDR3 sequences, more than 20% found once. The sample taken for sequencing was PBMCs or a T cell subset sorted from them (not recorded which). The receptors were gathered from an adult woman who had mild COVID-19 (a few samples of this study predate the infection). Cell type and time point are not known.

This clonotype was counted at least ten times. V usage is TRBV7-6 and J usage is TRBJ2-1, with a possible D match to TRBD2 (5 bases). This CDR3 has 12 residues. Trimming stripped 4 bases from V and 9 bases from J, with 10 bases between. The V gene's germline CDR1 is SGHVS and CDR2 FNYEAQ. The CDR3 loop is CASSYRAGEQFF. The CDR3 nucleotides read TGTGCCAGCAGCTACCGTGCGGGTGAGCAGTTCTTC.

This clonotype was seen a few times. This CDR3 is CASGSGEGANVLTF. In DNA form, the CDR3 reads TGTGCTAGTGGTTCAGGGGAAGGGGCCAACGTCCTGACTTTC. The V gene is TRBV12-5, the J gene TRBJ2-6; a weak D match, TRBD1 (6 bases). Trimming cost V 4 bases and J 4 bases, with 8 bases left between them. In germline, CDR1 is LGHNT, CDR2 FRNRAP. This CDR3 has 14 amino acids.

This clonotype has just a few counts. The chain links TRBV7-3 to TRBJ2-3; TRBD2 matches 9 bases. Germline trimming cut 5 bases from V and 6 bases from J; bases unmatched to any gene: 9. This CDR3 region has 15 residues. Germline-derived CDR1 and CDR2 are SGHTA and FQGTGA. DNA of the CDR3: TGTGCCAGCAGCCCTAAGCCGGGACTAGCCGATACGCAGTATTTT. Encoded protein: CASSPKPGLADTQYF.

This clonotype was recorded a few times. The V call is TRBV24-1, the J call TRBJ2-7; 7 bases are shared with TRBD1. With V trimmed by 10 bases and J by 2 bases, 13 bases remained unmatched. Looked up from germline, CDR1 is KGHDR and CDR2 is SFDVKD. This CDR3 region has 15 residues. The CDR3 DNA sequence: TGTGCCACTAATAGAGGACAGGAGGTTACCTACGAGCAGTACTTC. This codes for CATNRGQEVTYEQYF.

The chain joins TRBV18 to TRBJ2-2; 9 nucleotides match TRBD1. This CDR3 is built from 17 residues. After removal of 3 bases from V and 3 bases from J, the junction contained 8 bases not matched to a gene. Germline CDR1 is KGHSH and CDR2 is LQKENI. This chain's CDR3 is CASSPDGTGFDTGELFF. Here the CDR3 DNA reads TGTGCCAGCTCACCCGACGGGACAGGGTTCGACACCGGGGAGCTGTTTTTT.

In its sample, this clonotype was seen many times. This chain joins TRBV6-4 and TRBJ2-3; 11 bases align to TRBD2. Trimming removed 5 bases from V and 0 bases from J; junction bases left unmatched: 1. The CDR3 is 15 amino acids. Germline assignment: CDR1 MRHNA and CDR2 SNTAGT. The CDR3 coding sequence is TGTGCCAGCAGTAGGACTAGCGGGAGCACAGATACGCAGTATTTT. Translation: CASSRTSGSTDTQYF.

CDR3 nucleotide sequence: TGTGCCAGCAGTTACTCCTGGGTAGCGACCCAGTACTTC. It translates to CASSYSWVATQYF. The chain uses TRBV6-5 and TRBJ2-5, with D unclear. V shed 0 bases and J shed 7 bases, with 9 bases lying between them. The germline CDR1 and CDR2 sequences are MNHEY and SVGAGI. This CDR3 spans 13 amino acids.

The chain links TRBV4-3 to TRBJ1-6; a weak D match, TRBD1 (5 bases). Germline CDR1 and CDR2: LGHNA and YSLEER. This CDR3 region has 14 residues. With 0 bases removed from V and 10 bases from J, the gap between germline ends came to 10 bases. CDR3: CASSQEGVRSPLHF. The CDR3 bases are TGCGCCAGCAGCCAAGAGGGGGTTCGATCACCCCTCCACTTT.

This clonotype has only a few counts. The genes are TRBV9 and TRBJ1-2, with 8 bases matching TRBD1. Germline values: CDR1 SGDLS, CDR2 YYNGEE. The CDR3 runs 15 residues. V lost 1 base to trimming and J lost 6 bases; unmatched junction nucleotides: 8. CDR3 protein: CASSVSAGGADGYTF. The CDR3 DNA is TGTGCCAGCAGCGTAAGCGCAGGGGGCGCGGATGGCTACACCTTC.

V usage is TRBV12-3 or TRBV12-4 and J usage is TRBJ1-5; no clear D gene. The germline V and J ends were trimmed by 0 bases and 2 bases, with 8 bases remaining between them. CDR3 length equals 15 residues. CDR3 region: CASSLADRGNQPQHF. The DNA of the CDR3 is TGTGCCAGCAGTTTAGCGGACCGTGGCAATCAGCCCCAGCATTTT.

This clonotype was observed a single time. This may stem from a read error, because a much larger clone lies one nucleotide away. V gene TRBV7-8 combines with J gene TRBJ1-1; 7 nucleotides match TRBD1. V lost 4 bases, J lost 7 bases, and 3 bases stayed unmatched. Germline CDR1 is SGHVS and CDR2 is FQNEAQ. The CDR3 is 12 amino acids. The CDR3 DNA follows: TGTGCCAGCAGCTGGGGGGACAGTGAAGCTTTCTTT. Protein sequence: CASSWGDSEAFF.

The rearrangement links TRBV5-5 to TRBJ2-1, with 10 nucleotides matching TRBD1. Germline CDR1 and CDR2: SGHKS and YYEKEE (reference sequence). Trimming cost V 3 bases and J 3 bases; bases outside gene matches: 12. The CDR3 covers 18 residues. CDR3 sequence (DNA): TGTGCCAGCAGCTCGGTCACGGGACAGGGGAACTTCTACAATGAGCAGTTCTTC. This translates into CASSSVTGQGNFYNEQFF.

This clonotype has a handful of counts. The chain joins TRBV7-2 to TRBJ1-1, with D possibly TRBD1 on 6 matching bases. Germline V gives CDR1 SGHTA, CDR2 FQGNSA. V was cut by 0 bases and J by 5 bases, with 13 bases left in between. The length of the CDR3 is 15 residues. The CDR3 here is CASSLAGPQGTEAFF. The CDR3 nucleotides are TGTGCCAGCAGCTTAGCAGGGCCCCAGGGGACTGAAGCTTTCTTT.

A few counts support this clonotype. J is TRBJ1-5 and V is TRBV7-2; D gene uncertain. Trimming cost V 1 base and J 8 bases, with 12 bases left between them. Germline V gene data show CDR1 as SGHTA and CDR2 as FQGNSA. The CDR3 loop spans 14 amino acids. The CDR3 region is CASSLVELGKPQHF. CDR3 sequence (DNA): TGTGCCAGCAGCTTAGTAGAGTTAGGAAAGCCCCAGCATTTT.

This clonotype has just a few counts. This chain connects TRBV12-3 or TRBV12-4 to TRBJ2-7; 10 nucleotides align to TRBD2. CDR3 length equals 15 residues. V was pared by 5 bases and J by 3 bases, with 7 bases of the junction left unmatched. CDR3 amino acids: CASSRSGRVNYEQYF. CDR3 nucleotide sequence: TGTGCCAGCAGTCGCAGCGGGAGGGTCAACTACGAGCAGTACTTC.

This clonotype was recorded a few times. V and J are TRBV4-2 and TRBJ2-7; D remains ambiguous. This CDR3 has 14 residues. CDR1 is LGHNA, CDR2 YNFKEQ, per germline. Trimming took off 1 base at V and 4 bases at J, with 11 bases between the two ends. As DNA, the CDR3 is TGTGCCAGCAGCCAAGGCGATATTGGTTACGAGCAGTACTTC. It translates to CASSQGDIGYEQYF.

V and J are TRBV24-1 and TRBJ2-2, with 11 bases fitting TRBD2. The CDR3 contains 14 residues. V shed 12 bases and J 1 base; nucleotides not matched to a gene: 3. From germline, CDR1 is KGHDR and CDR2 SFDVKD. CDR3 in amino acids: CASGTSGNTGELFF. CDR3 nucleotide sequence: TGTGCCTCCGGGACTAGCGGGAACACCGGGGAGCTGTTTTTT.

The sample holds a few counts of this clonotype. V gene TRBV5-1 combines with J gene TRBJ2-2; 7 bases align to TRBD1. Germline values: CDR1 SGHRS, CDR2 YFSETQ. The ends lost 6 bases at V and 4 bases at J; junction bases unmatched: 9. The CDR3 sequence is 15 residues long. The CDR3 DNA reads as TGCGCCAGCAACCTGGGACAGCGAGCCACCGGGGAGCTGTTTTTT. It specifies CASNLGQRATGELFF.

The V call is TRBV27, the J call TRBJ2-7; 13 positions match TRBD2. Germline-derived CDR1 and CDR2 are MNHEY and SMNVEV (reference sequence). The CDR3 has 15 residues. The V and J ends lost 5 bases and 5 bases, in that order; junction bases with no gene match: 6. This chain's CDR3 is CASSPGTSGINEQYF. DNA of the CDR3: TGTGCCAGCAGTCCCGGGACTAGCGGGATAAACGAGCAGTACTTC.

V gene TRBV15 combines with J gene TRBJ2-7, with D tentatively TRBD2 (7 bases). CDR3 length equals 14 residues. Trimming pared 0 bases from V and 3 bases from J, leaving 9 bases between. Germline V gene data show CDR1 as LNHNV and CDR2 as YYDKDF (reference sequence). CDR3 residues: CATSREGGGYEQYF. DNA of the CDR3: TGTGCCACCAGCAGAGAAGGGGGGGGCTACGAGCAGTACTTC.

The CDR3 nucleotides read TGCAGTGCTGCCGACAGGGAGGACTATGGCTACACCTTC. Residues: CSAADREDYGYTF. The V call is TRBV20-1, the J call TRBJ1-2, with TRBD1 matching 7 bases. The J segment lost 3 bases and the V segment lost 5 bases, leaving 6 bases of the junction unmatched. This CDR3 spans 13 amino acids. Per the germline V gene, CDR1 is DFQATT and CDR2 is SNEGSKA (reference sequence).

This clonotype showed up just a few times. The chain recombines TRBV29-1 with TRBJ1-1; D is possibly TRBD1 (6 bases). This CDR3 is built from 14 residues. V dropped 3 bases and J dropped 1 base, with 12 bases sitting between them. Germline V gives CDR1 SQVTM, CDR2 ANQGSEA. This CDR3 is CSVDGGRPNTEAFF. In DNA, the CDR3 is TGCAGCGTTGACGGGGGGCGGCCGAACACTGAAGCTTTCTTT.

This chain connects TRBV3-1 to TRBJ2-1; TRBD2 matches at 11 bases. Germline CDR1 is LGHDT and CDR2 is YNNKEL (reference sequence). The trim removed 1 base at V and 7 bases at J, leaving 9 bases unmatched. This CDR3 is 17 amino acids long. The CDR3 sequence: CASSQVDLASGRNEQFF. CDR3 nucleotides: TGTGCCAGCAGCCAAGTGGATTTAGCTAGCGGGAGGAATGAGCAGTTCTTC.

The chain links TRBV19 to TRBJ2-1, with 12 positions matching TRBD2. The V gene's germline CDR1 is LNHDA and CDR2 SQIVND (reference sequence). The junction had 9 bases not matched to a gene; V was cut back by 5 bases and J by 7 bases. The CDR3 is 16 amino acids. CDR3 in DNA: TGTGCCAGTAGTCCCCGACTAGCGGGAGAGAGAAATGAGCAGTTCTTC. It codes for CASSPRLAGERNEQFF.

J is TRBJ1-2 and V is TRBV12-3 or TRBV12-4; 9 bases line up with TRBD1. J lost 3 bases, V lost 6 bases, and 5 bases had no gene match. The CDR3 has 14 amino acids. The CDR3 loop reads CASRTDRGDYGYTF. For the CDR3, the DNA is TGTGCCAGCAGGACGGACAGGGGCGACTATGGCTACACCTTC.

V usage is TRBV3-1 and J usage is TRBJ2-1; a weak D match, TRBD1 (6 bases). Looked up from germline, CDR1 is LGHDT and CDR2 is YNNKEL (reference sequence). This CDR3 comprises 17 residues. V shed 0 bases and J shed 1 base, with 13 bases lying between them. The CDR3 reads CASSQELGQGSYNEQFF. CDR3 nucleotides: TGTGCCAGCAGCCAAGAACTGGGGCAGGGGTCCTACAATGAGCAGTTCTTC.

This clonotype was counted once. The gene calls are TRBV7-2 and TRBJ1-2; D is unclear. With 3 bases removed from V and 3 bases from J, the gap between germline ends came to 14 bases. In germline, CDR1 is SGHTA, CDR2 FQGNSA. The CDR3 covers 15 residues. The CDR3 here is CASSLIGVGYYGYTF. The CDR3 DNA follows: TGTGCCAGCAGCTTGATCGGGGTGGGGTACTATGGCTACACCTTC. The full variable domain, rest sourced from reference TRBV7-2 and TRBJ1-2, is GAGVSQSPSNKVTEKGKDVELRCDPISGHTALYWYRQSLGQGLEFLIYFQGNSAPDKSGLPSDRFSAERTGGSVSTLTIQRTQQEDSAVYLCASSLIGVGYYGYTFGSGTRLTVV.